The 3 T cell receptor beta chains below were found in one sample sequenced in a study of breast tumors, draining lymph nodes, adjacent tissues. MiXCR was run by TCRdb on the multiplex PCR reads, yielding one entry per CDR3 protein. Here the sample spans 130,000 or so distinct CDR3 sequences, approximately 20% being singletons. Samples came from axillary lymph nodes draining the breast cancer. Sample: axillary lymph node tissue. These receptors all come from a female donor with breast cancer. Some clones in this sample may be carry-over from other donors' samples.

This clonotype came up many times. The CDR3 loop is CASSLAGGRQKFF. The CDR3, as DNA: TGTGCCAGCAGCTTGGCTGGGGGGAGGCAAAAGTTCTTC. This chain connects TRBV5-5 to TRBJ2-1; TRBD2 might be the D (6 bases). The CDR3 has 13 residues. The ends were cut back, 0 bases at V and 14 bases at J, with 15 bases in the middle. Germline CDR1 and CDR2: SGHKS and YYEKEE (reference sequence).

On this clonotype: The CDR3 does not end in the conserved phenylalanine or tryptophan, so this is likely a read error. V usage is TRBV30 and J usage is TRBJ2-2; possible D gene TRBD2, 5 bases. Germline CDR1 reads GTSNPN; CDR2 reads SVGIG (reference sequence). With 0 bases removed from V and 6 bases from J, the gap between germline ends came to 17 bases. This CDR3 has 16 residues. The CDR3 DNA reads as TGTGCCTGGAGTGTCACCCCCCCTGGCGGGCCCGGGGAGCTGTTTGTT. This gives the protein CAWSVTPPGGPGELFV.

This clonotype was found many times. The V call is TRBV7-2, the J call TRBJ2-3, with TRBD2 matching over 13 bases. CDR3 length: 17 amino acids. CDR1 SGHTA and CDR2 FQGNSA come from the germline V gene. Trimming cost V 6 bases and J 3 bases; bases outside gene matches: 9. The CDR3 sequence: CASSPGLAGAITDTQYF. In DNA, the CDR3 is TGTGCCAGCAGTCCTGGACTAGCGGGAGCAATTACAGATACGCAGTATTTT.